This T cell receptor beta chain is from a study of T cell repertoires in cytomegalovirus infection. As for the study in general: Shared public TCR beta signatures pointed to both CMV infection and a matching HLA type.

One entry per CDR3 protein, called by TCRdb with MiXCR from the reads. This table holds hundreds of thousands of distinct CDR3 sequences, approximately 10% found once. This clonotype has more than one count but fewer than ten. The CDR3 is 14 amino acids. Looked up from germline, CDR1 is MNHNS and CDR2 is SASEGT. V dropped 7 bases and J dropped 3 bases, with 15 bases sitting between them. Sequencing was carried out using PBMCs. This chain uses TRBV6-1 with TRBJ1-1; TRBD1 is a possible D gene (5 bases). This receptor was obtained from a human donor in good health (CMV status not recorded). Some clones in this sample may be carry-over from other donors' samples. CDR3 bases: TGTGCCAGCACCAAGCCGGGACCTTACACTGAAGCTTTCTTT. Amino acid sequence: CASTKPGPYTEAFF.